Following are 32 T cell receptor beta chains from one sample sequenced in a study of cytomegalovirus exposure and HLA in healthy donors. Libraries were prepared by immunoSEQ multiplex PCR; TCRdb keeps only in-frame clonotypes and omits some of them. The sample lists some 170,000 clones, roughly 86% occurring once. The sample comprised PBMCs. All receptors derive from a man younger than 35 in good health and CMV-seropositive.

The chain carries TRBV7-8 and TRBJ1-5; no reliable D call. Between the trimmed V and J ends, which lost 1 base and 6 bases, there was a span of 7 bases. The CDR3 has 13 amino acids. CDR1 is SGHVS and CDR2 is FQNEAQ in the germline V gene. The CDR3 DNA reads as TGTGCCAGCAGCTTAGGGCCTCGTCAGCCCCAGCATTTT. Translated: CASSLGPRQPQHF.

This chain uses TRBV5-5 with TRBJ2-7; 9 bases match TRBD2. The CDR3 is 14 amino acids. With V trimmed by 6 bases and J by 6 bases, 10 bases remained unmatched. Germline values: CDR1 SGHKS, CDR2 YYEKEE (reference sequence). The CDR3 region is CASTPLAGPSEQYF. As DNA, the CDR3 is TGTGCCAGCACCCCCCTAGCGGGACCTTCCGAGCAGTACTTC.

This clone came up a few times. This chain joins TRBV30 and TRBJ1-5, with TRBD1 as a possible D gene (6 bases). Germline V gene lookup returns CDR1 GTSNPN and CDR2 SVGIG (reference sequence). The CDR3 consists of 13 residues. The V gene lost 5 bases and the J gene lost 5 bases, with 13 bases spanning the gap. As DNA, the CDR3 is TGTGCCTGGGCCCCCAGGGGTGATCAGCCCCAGCATTTT. This sequence encodes CAWAPRGDQPQHF.

This clone was seen a single time. CDR3 sequence (DNA): TGTGCCAGTAGTACGGGTTTCCGAGATACGCAGTATTTT. Its protein product is CASSTGFRDTQYF. The chain links TRBV19 to TRBJ2-3, with D unclear. Looked up from germline, CDR1 is LNHDA and CDR2 is SQIVND (reference sequence). The V and J ends lost 4 bases and 5 bases respectively, with 10 bases between them. This CDR3 has 13 residues.

The rearrangement joins TRBV6-5 to TRBJ2-7; a weak D match, TRBD2 (5 bases). Germline V gene lookup returns CDR1 MNHEY and CDR2 SVGAGI. CDR3 length equals 14 residues. Trimming cost V 1 base and J 3 bases, with 10 bases left between them. The DNA for the CDR3 is TGTGCCAGCAGTTACTATCGGGGAGTCTACGAGCAGTACTTC. Protein sequence: CASSYYRGVYEQYF.

The chain links TRBV6-6 to TRBJ1-2; D unclear. Germline V lookup: CDR1 MNHNY, CDR2 SVGAGI (reference sequence). The CDR3 has 13 residues. V lost 2 bases and J lost 4, with 8 bases in between. This CDR3 is CASSYTQFYGYTF. The CDR3 DNA reads TGTGCCAGCAGTTACACCCAGTTCTATGGCTACACCTTC.

This chain connects TRBV7-2 to TRBJ2-1, with TRBD1 as a possible D gene (6 bases). In germline, CDR1 is SGHTA, CDR2 FQGNSA. V dropped 3 bases and J dropped 3 bases, with 15 bases sitting between them. CDR3 length: 16 amino acids. The CDR3 region is CASSFGTPQYYNEQFF. The CDR3 region has the DNA TGTGCCAGCAGCTTTGGGACACCCCAATACTACAATGAGCAGTTCTTC. Full variable domain (rest looked up from reference TRBV7-2 and TRBJ2-1): GAGVSQSPSNKVTEKGKDVELRCDPISGHTALYWYRQSLGQGLEFLIYFQGNSAPDKSGLPSDRFSAERTGGSVSTLTIQRTQQEDSAVYLCASSFGTPQYYNEQFFGPGTRLTVL.

The V call is TRBV7-2, the J call TRBJ1-5; D gene unclear. V was clipped by 5 bases and J by 2 bases, with 19 bases between them. This CDR3 comprises 17 residues. CDR1 SGHTA and CDR2 FQGNSA come from the germline V gene. This CDR3 is CASSRSSSAAGNQPQHF. CDR3 nucleotide sequence: TGTGCCAGCAGCCGAAGTTCGTCGGCGGCAGGCAATCAGCCCCAGCATTTT.

This clone occurred a few times. The rearrangement links TRBV6-1 to TRBJ2-3; D is ambiguous. Germline CDR1 reads MNHNS; CDR2 reads SASEGT. CDR3 length equals 15 residues. V lost 2 bases to trimming and J lost 0 bases, with 9 bases between them. DNA for the CDR3: TGTGCCAGCAGTGAAATTAACGGGAGCACAGATACGCAGTATTTT. Its protein product is CASSEINGSTDTQYF.

Only one count was recorded for this clone. The chain carries TRBV7-6 and TRBJ2-1; tentative D call: TRBD1 (6 bases). V lost 2 bases, J lost 5 bases, and 10 bases lay in between. The CDR3 loop spans 14 amino acids. CDR1 and CDR2 (germline): SGHVS, FNYEAQ. The CDR3 loop reads CASSLYSGDNEQFF. The DNA of the CDR3 is TGTGCCAGCAGCTTATACTCAGGGGACAATGAGCAGTTCTTC.

Concerning this clone: The identical CDR3 is also encoded by other nucleotide sequences in the sample. This chain links TRBV18 with TRBJ2-7, with 9 bases aligning to TRBD2. Germline CDR1 KGHSH, CDR2 LQKENI. Trimming removed 2 bases from V and 0 bases from J; junction bases left unmatched: 2. The CDR3 consists of 15 residues. The CDR3 DNA follows: TGTGCCAGCTCACCAGCGGGAGGGCCCTCCTACGAGCAGTACTTC. It is translated as CASSPAGGPSYEQYF.

A single count supports this clone. V and J are TRBV6-1 and TRBJ2-7, with D tentatively TRBD2 (6 bases). The V end was cut by 6 bases, the J end by 3 bases, with 12 bases between. CDR3 length: 13 residues. Germline CDR1 reads MNHNS; CDR2 reads SASEGT. CDR3 loop: CASSREEGYEQYF. Here the CDR3 DNA reads TGTGCCAGCAGCCGCGAGGAGGGCTACGAGCAGTACTTC.

This clone came up a few times. Distinct nucleotide sequences in the sample also encode this CDR3. The V call is TRBV18, the J call TRBJ1-5; maybe TRBD1 (6 bases). Germline V gene sequence: CDR1 KGHSH, CDR2 LQKENI. The V and J ends lost 3 bases and 7 bases respectively, with 10 bases between them. The CDR3 is 13 amino acids. CDR3 in amino acids: CASSPGGGQPQHF. The CDR3, as DNA: TGTGCCAGCTCACCGGGCGGGGGCCAGCCCCAGCATTTT.

This rearrangement joins TRBV2 to TRBJ2-1, with D maybe TRBD2 (5 bases). CDR3 length: 17 residues. Deletions cut 7 bases from V and 8 bases from J, with 27 bases between. Germline V lookup: CDR1 SNHLY, CDR2 FYNNEI. CDR3 nucleotide sequence: TGTGCCAGCATTGGACCGTCCGGCGGGCATCCCTCGGATGAGCAGTTCTTC. Residues: CASIGPSGGHPSDEQFF.

This sequence joins TRBV7-2 and TRBJ1-5, with 7 bases that match TRBD1. Trimming at V came to 4 bases and at J to 4 bases, leaving 10 bases not matched to a gene. Germline lookup yields CDR1 SGHTA and CDR2 FQGNSA. The CDR3 contains 16 residues. In DNA form, the CDR3 reads TGTGCCAGCAGCTACAACAGGGGAACGGGGAATCAGCCCCAGCATTTT. This sequence encodes CASSYNRGTGNQPQHF.

The rearrangement uses TRBV28 and TRBJ2-5; 7 bases are a match to TRBD1. CDR1 is MDHEN and CDR2 is SYDVKM in the germline V gene. This CDR3 region has 14 residues. V trimming: 5 bases; J trimming: 5 bases; junction bases outside the gene matches: 8. CDR3 protein: CASSPWTGEETQYF. The CDR3 region has the DNA TGTGCCAGCAGTCCCTGGACAGGAGAGGAGACCCAGTACTTC. Based on the CDR3 plus reference TRBV28 and TRBJ2-5, the full variable domain is DVKVTQSSRYLVKRTGEKVFLECVQDMDHENMFWYRQDPGLGLRLIYFSYDVKMKEKGDIPEGYSVSREKKERFSLILESASTNQTSMYLCASSPWTGEETQYFGPGTRLLVL.

On this clone: Its ends do not fully match the called genes, so a read error is possible. The V gene is TRBV7-7, the J gene TRBJ2-5; maybe TRBD2 (5 bases). This CDR3 is built from 12 residues. Germline-derived CDR1 and CDR2 are SSHAT and FNYEAQ (reference sequence). The CDR3 region is CASSFPGETQYF. Here the CDR3 DNA reads TGTGCTAGCAGCTTCCCGGGGGAGACCCAGTACTTC.

The chain combines TRBV5-1 with TRBJ2-7, with 8 bases that match TRBD1. The CDR3 has 13 amino acids. CDR1 SGHRS and CDR2 YFSETQ come from the germline V gene. After removal of 4 bases from V and 7 bases from J, the junction contained 7 bases not matched to a gene. The CDR3 region is CASSVTGVGEQYF. The CDR3 DNA reads as TGCGCCAGCAGCGTGACAGGGGTTGGAGAGCAGTACTTC.

The chain employs TRBV19 and TRBJ1-5; D possibly corresponds to TRBD1 (5 bases). Germline CDR1 and CDR2: LNHDA and SQIVND (reference sequence). V lost 9 bases and J lost 0, with 18 bases in between. This CDR3 comprises 16 residues. The CDR3 DNA sequence: TGTGCCAGCGGACAAGACGGGCGGTATAGCAATCAGCCCCAGCATTTT. Translating gives CASGQDGRYSNQPQHF.

The chain is built from TRBV6-1 and TRBJ1-4, with no clear D. The length of the CDR3 is 13 residues. V was pared by 9 bases and J by 6 bases, with 14 bases between. Germline V lookup: CDR1 MNHNS, CDR2 SASEGT. The CDR3: CASNRRADEKLFF. For the CDR3, the DNA is TGTGCCAGTAACCGTAGAGCGGATGAAAAACTGTTTTTT.

The rearrangement links TRBV7-6 to TRBJ1-2; 9 positions agree with TRBD1. The length of the CDR3 is 14 residues. The trim removed 2 bases at V and 8 bases at J, leaving 6 bases unmatched. The germline gives CDR1 SGHVS, CDR2 FNYEAQ. The CDR3 region is CASSLNRGRGGYTF. DNA of the CDR3: TGTGCCAGCAGCTTAAACAGGGGGCGAGGGGGCTACACCTTC. The full variable domain, its missing parts supplied by reference TRBV7-6 and TRBJ1-2, is GAGVSQSPRYKVTKRGQDVALRCDPISGHVSLYWYRQALGQGPEFLTYFNYEAQQDKSGLPNDRFSAERPEGSISTLTIQRTEQRDSAMYRCASSLNRGRGGYTFGSGTRLTVV.

V usage is TRBV7-3 and J usage is TRBJ2-1; a weak D match, TRBD2 (6 bases). The germline V gene has CDR1 SGHTA and CDR2 FQGTGA. The CDR3 sequence is 15 residues long. Trimming left V 5 bases short and J 6 bases short, with 17 bases between. The CDR3: CASSRRDSLSNEQFF. The CDR3 DNA reads TGTGCCAGCAGCCGACGGGACTCCCTCTCCAATGAGCAGTTCTTC.

The genes are TRBV28 and TRBJ1-1; the match to TRBD1 covers 7 bases. The CDR3 consists of 14 residues. Losses at the gene ends were 10 bases for V and 4 bases for J; bases not matched to a gene: 12. Germline-derived CDR1 and CDR2 are MDHEN and SYDVKM. The chain's CDR3 is CATKGQSDVTEAFF. CDR3 DNA sequence: TGTGCCACCAAGGGACAGTCGGATGTCACTGAAGCTTTCTTT.

CDR3 in amino acids: CASSLGGFEQYF. The CDR3 nucleotides are TGCGCCAGCAGCTTGGGAGGGTTCGAGCAGTACTTC. The chain is built from TRBV5-1 and TRBJ2-7; D might be TRBD2 (5 bases). V lost 0 bases and J 6 bases, leaving 7 bases between the germline ends. The CDR3 runs 12 residues. Germline CDR1 SGHRS, CDR2 YFSETQ.

The rearrangement links TRBV7-8 to TRBJ2-5; D is perhaps TRBD2 (6 bases). The length of the CDR3 is 14 residues. V gave up 2 bases and J gave up 10 bases, with 17 bases separating them. In germline, CDR1 is SGHVS, CDR2 FQNEAQ. Here the CDR3 DNA reads TGTGCCAGCAGCTTAATCGGCGGGACCCAGGGCCAGTACTTC. It is translated as CASSLIGGTQGQYF.

V and J are TRBV7-9 and TRBJ2-3; a weak D match, TRBD1 (5 bases). The V and J ends lost 3 bases and 0 bases respectively, with 7 bases between them. CDR1 is SEHNR, CDR2 FQNEAQ, per germline (reference sequence). The length of the CDR3 is 14 residues. This CDR3 is CASSLTDSTDTQYF. In nucleotides, the CDR3 is TGTGCCAGCAGCTTGACAGATAGCACAGATACGCAGTATTTT.

In DNA, the CDR3 is TGTGCCAGCAGTTCCGGGACTAGCGGCCCTGAGGGGACCGGGGAGCTGTTTTTT. This gives the protein CASSSGTSGPEGTGELFF. The chain combines TRBV28 with TRBJ2-2, with 11 bases aligning to TRBD2. The germline V gene encodes CDR1 MDHEN and CDR2 SYDVKM. The CDR3 is 18 residues long. The V segment lost 4 bases and the J segment 5 bases; nucleotides outside the gene matches: 12.

The V gene is TRBV18, the J gene TRBJ2-7, with 14 bases identical to TRBD2. Germline V gene data show CDR1 as KGHSH and CDR2 as LQKENI. Germline trimming cut 3 bases from V and 4 bases from J; bases unmatched to any gene: 8. This CDR3 region has 17 residues. CDR3 sequence (DNA): TGTGCCAGCTCACCGGGACTAGCGGGAGCAGATTCTTACGAGCAGTACTTC. It specifies CASSPGLAGADSYEQYF.

V is TRBV28 and J is TRBJ1-5; 10 nucleotides align to TRBD1. Germline CDR1 MDHEN, CDR2 SYDVKM. The V gene end was trimmed by 5 bases and the J gene end by 0 bases; junction bases not matched to a gene: 4. The CDR3 is 16 residues long. The CDR3 nucleotides read TGTGCCAGCAGTGGGACAGGGGCCCTTAGCAATCAGCCCCAGCATTTT. It encodes CASSGTGALSNQPQHF.

For the CDR3, the DNA is TGTGCCAGCAGCTTAAATTCGGCCGGGGTGAGAGAAAAACTGTTTTTT. Its translation: CASSLNSAGVREKLFF. The chain recombines TRBV11-2 with TRBJ1-4; D uncertain. V was cut by 2 bases and J by 8 bases, with 18 bases left in between. There are 16 residues in the CDR3. CDR1 and CDR2 (germline): SGHAT, FQNNGV.

This chain connects TRBV27 to TRBJ2-3; no definite D call. Trimming stripped 2 bases from V and 5 bases from J, with 5 bases between. The CDR3 contains 12 residues. The germline V gene has CDR1 MNHEY and CDR2 SMNVEV (reference sequence). CDR3 residues: CASSLPGDTQYF. As DNA, the CDR3 is TGTGCCAGCAGTTTACCGGGAGATACGCAGTATTTT.

The chain has TRBV29-1 and TRBJ2-7, with 11 positions matching TRBD2. The CDR3 contains 14 residues. CDR1 SQVTM and CDR2 ANQGSEA come from the germline V gene. J lost 3 bases, V lost 7 bases, and 8 bases had no gene match. The CDR3 nucleotides are TGCAGCGCCGTACCCGGGACTAGCGGCTACGAGCAGTACTTC. This codes for CSAVPGTSGYEQYF.